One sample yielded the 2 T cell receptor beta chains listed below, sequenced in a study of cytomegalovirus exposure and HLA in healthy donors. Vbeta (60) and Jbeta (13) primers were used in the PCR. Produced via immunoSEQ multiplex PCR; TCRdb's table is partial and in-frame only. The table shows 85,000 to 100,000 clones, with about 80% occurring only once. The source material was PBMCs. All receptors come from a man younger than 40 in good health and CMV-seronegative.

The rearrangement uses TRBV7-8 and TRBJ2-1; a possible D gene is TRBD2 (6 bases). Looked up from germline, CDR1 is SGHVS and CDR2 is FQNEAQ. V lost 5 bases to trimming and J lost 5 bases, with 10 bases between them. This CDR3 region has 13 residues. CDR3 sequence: CASSPWGDNEQFF. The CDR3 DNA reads TGTGCCAGCAGCCCTTGGGGGGACAATGAGCAGTTCTTC. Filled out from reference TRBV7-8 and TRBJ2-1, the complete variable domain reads GAGVSQSPRYKVAKRGQDVALRCDPISGHVSLFWYQQALGQGPEFLTYFQNEAQLDKSGLPSDRFFAERPEGSVSTLKIQRTQQEDSAVYLCASSPWGDNEQFFGPGTRLTVL.

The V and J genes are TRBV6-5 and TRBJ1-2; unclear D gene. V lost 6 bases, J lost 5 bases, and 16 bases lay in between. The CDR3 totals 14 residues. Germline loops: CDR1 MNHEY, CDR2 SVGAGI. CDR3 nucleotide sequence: TGTGCCAGCAGCCAGTACTATGGAGGGTATGGCTACACCTTC. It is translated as CASSQYYGGYGYTF.